One sample yielded the 14 T cell receptor beta chains listed below, sequenced in a study of T cells in Graves' hyperthyroidism and ophthalmopathy (dated by TCRdb to about 2019). Library preparation employed multiplex PCR. These reads were obtained on an Illumina HiSeq 2000. The TCR beta CDR3 regions were amplified from the RNA transcripts. A first-round RT-PCR of the TCR CDR3 used the HTBI primer set with the Qiagen OneStep RT-PCR kit. The raw public data were reprocessed by TCRdb itself: fastp quality trimming at Q25, MiXCR clonotype calling, in-frame beta chains only. Each entry merges the rows of one CDR3 protein and shows their most common DNA and genes. Here the sample has approximately 400,000 distinct CDR3 sequences; about an eighth occur a single time. 25% to 30% of the sample comes from the top ten. Sequencing was performed on blood. The receptors were gathered from a man in his forties or fifties with Graves' ophthalmopathy.

The V gene is TRBV6-1, the J gene TRBJ2-7, with TRBD2 matching over 9 bases. The germline V gene encodes CDR1 MNHNS and CDR2 SASEGT. The trim removed 8 bases at V and 6 bases at J, leaving 11 bases unmatched. The CDR3 loop spans 14 amino acids. CDR3 sequence: CASDGSGSLAEQYF. CDR3 DNA sequence: TGTGCCAGCGATGGTAGCGGGAGTCTGGCCGAGCAGTACTTC.

The V call is TRBV10-2, the J call TRBJ2-3; D remains ambiguous. CDR1 is WSHSY and CDR2 is SAAADI in the germline V gene. The germline V and J ends were trimmed by 8 bases and 5 bases, with 14 bases remaining between them. The CDR3 runs 13 residues. In DNA form, the CDR3 reads TGCGCCAGCCTCGGGCTTAGAGGAGATACGCAGTATTTT. Its protein is CASLGLRGDTQYF.

Only a few counts were recorded for this clonotype. An end of the junction differs from the germline gene, which may be a read error. V gene TRBV20-1 combines with J gene TRBJ2-1, with a possible D match to TRBD1 (6 bases). The CDR3 loop spans 11 amino acids. CDR1 is DFQATT, CDR2 SNEGSKA, per germline (reference sequence). The CDR3 nucleotides read TGCAGTGCTAGGGACAGCAATGAGCCGTTCTTC. Amino acid sequence: CSARDSNEPFF.

The chain has TRBV5-8 and TRBJ2-1; possibly TRBD1 for D (5 bases). This CDR3 is 11 amino acids long. V lost 4 bases, J lost 9 bases, and 8 bases lay in between. Germline-derived CDR1 and CDR2 are SGHTS and YDEGEE. CDR3 nucleotide sequence: TGTGCCAGCAGCGGACAAGGTGAGCAGTTCTTC. This translates into CASSGQGEQFF.

This clonotype was counted only a few times. The chain joins TRBV4-2 to TRBJ2-1; 13 bases are shared with TRBD2. The germline V gene has CDR1 LGHNA and CDR2 YNFKEQ. J was trimmed by 7 bases and V by 5 bases; bases with no gene match: 5. This CDR3 is built from 15 residues. CDR3: CASSYGTSGKNEQFF. In DNA, the CDR3 is TGTGCCAGCAGCTACGGGACTAGCGGGAAGAATGAGCAGTTCTTC.

This rearrangement joins TRBV29-1 to TRBJ2-7; D gene ambiguous. Trimming pared 4 bases from V and 2 bases from J, leaving 18 bases between. CDR1 and CDR2 from the germline V gene are SQVTM and ANQGSEA. CDR3 length: 15 residues. CDR3 sequence: CSVGLRVAPPYEQYF. The CDR3 DNA reads as TGCAGCGTTGGGTTAAGGGTAGCCCCTCCCTACGAGCAGTACTTC.

V is TRBV6-1 and J is TRBJ2-7; D ambiguous. The CDR3 is made up of 13 amino acids. Trimming cost V 5 bases and J 2 bases, with 10 bases left between them. Germline values: CDR1 MNHNS, CDR2 SASEGT. For the CDR3, the DNA is TGTGCCAGCAGTCAGGACCAGACCTACGAGCAGTACTTC. It yields the protein CASSQDQTYEQYF.

This clonotype has only a few counts. V gene TRBV5-1 combines with J gene TRBJ2-7, with D possibly matching TRBD2 (6 bases). The CDR3 covers 14 residues. The germline CDR1 and CDR2 sequences are SGHRS and YFSETQ. V dropped 7 bases and J dropped 5 bases, with 19 bases sitting between them. The CDR3 DNA reads as TGCGCCAGCCGCCGCGCCAACCGGGGGAACGAGCAGTACTTC. This codes for CASRRANRGNEQYF.

This clonotype has a handful of counts. The V gene is TRBV4-1, the J gene TRBJ2-4; possible D gene TRBD2, 5 bases. The V gene lost 0 bases and the J gene lost 15 bases, with 15 bases spanning the gap. The V gene's germline CDR1 is MGHRA and CDR2 YSYEKL. The CDR3 has 13 residues. CDR3 protein: CASSQDGLATAYF. The CDR3 DNA follows: TGCGCCAGCAGCCAAGATGGATTAGCGACTGCGTACTTC.

This clonotype occurred many times. V is TRBV28 and J is TRBJ1-2; D gene uncertain. Trimming removed 10 bases at V and 2 bases at J, with 8 bases between. There are 11 residues in the CDR3. Looked up from germline, CDR1 is MDHEN and CDR2 is SYDVKM. CDR3 DNA: TGTGCCACCGGACTGAACTATGGCTACACCTTC. Translating gives CATGLNYGYTF.

In its sample, this clonotype was seen many times. The V gene is TRBV30, the J gene TRBJ1-1; D ambiguous. Between the trimmed V and J ends, which lost 5 bases and 0 bases, there was a span of 4 bases. CDR1 and CDR2 (germline): GTSNPN, SVGIG (reference sequence). CDR3 length equals 11 residues. CDR3 coding DNA: TGTGCCTGGGGTATGAACACTGAAGCTTTCTTT. Translation: CAWGMNTEAFF.

This clonotype has only a few counts. In DNA, the CDR3 is TGTGCCAGCAGTGAAGCGGGGCAGACGCTCCTCCACTTT. The encoded protein is CASSEAGQTLLHF. This rearrangement joins TRBV6-1 to TRBJ1-6, with TRBD1 as a possible D gene (5 bases). Germline lookup yields CDR1 MNHNS and CDR2 SASEGT. V was shortened by 0 bases and J by 15 bases, with 12 bases between the two germline ends. The CDR3 totals 13 residues.

This clonotype was seen only a few times. One end of the junction does not line up with germline, which may come from a read error. The chain carries TRBV7-7 and TRBJ2-2; D is ambiguous. The CDR3 is made up of 16 amino acids. Germline V gene data show CDR1 as SSHAT and CDR2 as FNYEAQ (reference sequence). CDR3 sequence (DNA): TGTGCTAGCAGCTTAGACCAGGCAGCGAACACCGGGGAGCTGTTTTTT. Translation gives CASSLDQAANTGELFF.

This clonotype was counted between two and nine times. The rearrangement joins TRBV5-6 to TRBJ2-4; no definite D call. This CDR3 is 16 amino acids long. The germline gives CDR1 SGHDT, CDR2 YYEEEE. Deletions cut 4 bases from V and 2 bases from J, with 16 bases between. Here the CDR3 reads CASSPNGPWSKNIQYF. The CDR3 coding sequence is TGTGCCAGCAGCCCCAACGGACCGTGGTCCAAAAACATTCAGTACTTC. The complete variable domain, with remaining parts taken from reference TRBV5-6 and TRBJ2-4, reads DAGVTQSPTHLIKTRGQQVTLRCSPKSGHDTVSWYQQALGQGPQFIFQYYEEEERQRGNFPDRFSGHQFPNYSSELNVNALLLGDSALYLCASSPNGPWSKNIQYFGAGTRLSVL.